Below are 32 T cell receptor beta chains sequenced from a single sample in a study of T-cell reconstitution after alpha-beta-depleted transplantation in children (dated by TCRdb to the mid-2010s). This specimen's treatment or condition label, per the study, means: allogeneic hematopoietic cell transplantation with graft depleted of TCRalphabeta T cells and CD19 B cells. The library was obtained by PCR. TCRdb records Illumina HiSeq 2500 as the sequencer. TCR libraries were prepared with molecular barcoding, using unique molecular identifiers to normalize TCRbeta repertoire quantification. Using fastp at Q25 and MiXCR, TCRdb reprocessed the public reads and kept productive beta chains. Rows matching on CDR3 protein sequence are summarized as one entry with the most common DNA and genes. In this sample the table shows 800,000 to 1,000,000 distinct CDR3 sequences, roughly 29% of which occur a single time. Of the sample, over 25% falls within the top ten clones.

The specimen was PBMCs, mostly from graft donor cells, collected 360 days after TCRalphabeta/CD19-depleted stem cell transplant. The receptors derive from a boy younger than two who had a stem cell transplant for SCID, so the T cells may come from the graft donor.

This clonotype has more than one count but fewer than ten. The chain links TRBV7-2 to TRBJ1-4; 7 nucleotides match TRBD1. From germline, CDR1 is SGHTA and CDR2 FQGNSA. The junction had 9 bases not matched to a gene; V was cut back by 5 bases and J by 6 bases. The CDR3 covers 15 residues. The CDR3 DNA follows: TGTGCCAGCAGCCCCCGGACAGGCAACCATGAAAAACTGTTTTTT. Protein product: CASSPRTGNHEKLFF.

This clonotype was seen many times. The V call is TRBV7-9, the J call TRBJ2-1; a weak D match, TRBD2 (6 bases). With 5 bases removed from V and 7 bases from J, the gap between germline ends came to 9 bases. The CDR3 has 12 amino acids. CDR1 is SEHNR and CDR2 is FQNEAQ in the germline V gene (reference sequence). The CDR3 loop reads CASSRGTNEQFF. The CDR3 DNA reads as TGTGCCAGCAGCCGCGGGACTAATGAGCAGTTCTTC.

Turning to this clonotype: One end of the junction is discordant with germline, which a read error may explain. The chain couples TRBV12-3 or TRBV12-4 to TRBJ1-1; no firm D call. The CDR3 extends over 13 amino acids. The CDR3 is CAISLDVNTEAFF. The CDR3 DNA follows: TGTGCCATCAGTTTAGACGTGAACACTGAAGCTTTCTTT.

The genes are TRBV2 and TRBJ2-5; 9 positions match TRBD1. This CDR3 has 14 amino acids. CDR1 is SNHLY, CDR2 FYNNEI, per germline. V shed 3 bases and J 3 bases; nucleotides not matched to a gene: 2. CDR3 sequence (DNA): TGTGCCAGCAGTGACAGGGACAGGGAAGAGACCCAGTACTTC. Its protein is CASSDRDREETQYF.

This clonotype is a singleton in its sample. J is TRBJ1-1 and V is TRBV15; TRBD1 is a possible D gene (5 bases). CDR1 is LNHNV, CDR2 YYDKDF, per germline (reference sequence). The CDR3 loop spans 14 amino acids. V lost 0 bases, J lost 7 bases, and 12 bases lay in between. CDR3 DNA: TGTGCCACCAGCAGAGATTCGACAGCTAGTGAAGCTTTCTTT. Its translation is CATSRDSTASEAFF.

J is TRBJ1-1 and V is TRBV5-1, with 11 bases matching TRBD1. V lost 5 bases and J lost 5; bases outside the gene matches: 8. Per the germline V gene, CDR1 is SGHRS and CDR2 is YFSETQ. The CDR3 spans 15 residues. The CDR3, as DNA: TGCGCCAGCAGACCTAGGACAGGGGGCAGTACTGAAGCTTTCTTT. Residues: CASRPRTGGSTEAFF.

This clonotype was counted between two and nine times. The chain has TRBV12-3 or TRBV12-4 and TRBJ2-7; a weak D match, TRBD1 (5 bases). The CDR3 covers 13 residues. Trimming cost V 6 bases and J 3 bases, with 12 bases left between them. The CDR3 bases are TGTGCCAGCAGCACCGATGGACACTACGAGCAGTACTTC. Protein sequence: CASSTDGHYEQYF.

This clonotype has just a few counts. CDR3 sequence (DNA): TGTGCCAGCAGCGTAGGGGCAGCTTTCTCCTACGAGCAGTACTTC. This translates into CASSVGAAFSYEQYF. The chain carries TRBV9 and TRBJ2-7; D remains unclear. This CDR3 has 15 amino acids. Germline CDR1 reads SGDLS; CDR2 reads YYNGEE. V lost 0 bases to trimming and J lost 0 bases, with 10 bases between them.

V is TRBV6-1 and J is TRBJ2-7; D is possibly TRBD1 or TRBD2 (5 bases each). The CDR3 consists of 15 residues. Trimming left V 6 bases short and J 6 bases short, with 21 bases between. Germline CDR1 is MNHNS and CDR2 is SASEGT. The CDR3 DNA sequence: TGTGCCAGCAGAGTCTCTAGCAAAGGGCAGGGCGAGCAGTACTTC. It specifies CASRVSSKGQGEQYF.

The chain employs TRBV28 and TRBJ2-1; D possibly uses TRBD1 or TRBD2 (5 bases each). This CDR3 contains 12 residues. The germline V and J ends were trimmed by 4 bases and 15 bases, with 16 bases remaining between them. Germline CDR1 reads MDHEN; CDR2 reads SYDVKM. The CDR3 is CASSSPGTFGFF. The CDR3 bases are TGTGCCAGCAGTTCCCCCGGGACCTTCGGGTTCTTC.

The rearrangement uses TRBV5-1 and TRBJ2-5; TRBD1 matches at 11 bases. The CDR3 extends over 15 amino acids. Germline-derived CDR1 and CDR2 are SGHRS and YFSETQ. V gave up 5 bases and J gave up 5 bases; unmatched junction bases: 8. The CDR3 DNA reads as TGCGCCAGCAGTGCCCGGGACAGGGGGGTTGAGACCCAGTACTTC. Its translation: CASSARDRGVETQYF.

This chain joins TRBV29-1 and TRBJ1-1; D not resolved. The CDR3 contains 14 residues. Germline V CDR1 and CDR2: SQVTM, ANQGSEA. Trimming stripped 4 bases from V and 0 bases from J, with 12 bases between. Written as DNA, the CDR3 is TGCAGCGTTGGGAACAGCCCTATGAACACTGAAGCTTTCTTT. Protein sequence: CSVGNSPMNTEAFF.

This clonotype was seen more than once but under ten times. This chain uses TRBV4-3 with TRBJ2-7; D ambiguous. Germline V CDR1 and CDR2: LGHNA, YSLEER. The CDR3 covers 14 residues. V lost 1 base to trimming and J lost 0 bases, with 7 bases between them. Here the CDR3 DNA reads TGCGCCAGCAGCCAAGGGCTCGTCTCCTACGAGCAGTACTTC. It codes for CASSQGLVSYEQYF.

The rearrangement links TRBV7-9 to TRBJ1-1; TRBD1 might be the D (5 bases). The CDR3 consists of 13 residues. V was cut by 2 bases and J by 3 bases, with 7 bases left in between. Germline assignment: CDR1 SEHNR and CDR2 FQNEAQ (reference sequence). The CDR3, as DNA: TGTGCCAGCAGCTTATGGGGGGACACTGAAGCTTTCTTT. Translating it yields CASSLWGDTEAFF. Together with reference TRBV7-9 and TRBJ1-1, the CDR3 gives the full variable domain: DTGVSQNPRHKITKRGQNVTFRCDPISEHNRLYWYRQTLGQGPEFLTYFQNEAQLEKSRLLSDRFSAERPKGSFSTLEIQRTEQGDSAMYLCASSLWGDTEAFFGQGTRLTVV.

This chain uses TRBV5-1 with TRBJ1-5; 10 bases align to TRBD1. Germline assignment: CDR1 SGHRS and CDR2 YFSETQ. The CDR3 spans 15 residues. Trimming took 4 bases from V and 3 from J; bases not matched to a gene: 4. Written as DNA, the CDR3 is TGCGCCAGCAGCGAGGGACAGGGGTCCAATCAGCCCCAGCATTTT. It yields the protein CASSEGQGSNQPQHF.

This clonotype was observed once. CDR3 amino acids: CASSLEGTSLKTQYF. The CDR3 DNA sequence: TGCGCCAGCAGCTTGGAGGGGACTAGCCTGAAGACCCAGTACTTC. This sequence joins TRBV5-1 and TRBJ2-5; TRBD2 agrees at 9 bases. CDR1 is SGHRS and CDR2 is YFSETQ in the germline V gene. After removal of 0 bases from V and 6 bases from J, the junction contained 6 bases not matched to a gene. The CDR3 is made up of 15 amino acids.

The chain recombines TRBV12-3 or TRBV12-4 with TRBJ2-1; tentative D call: TRBD1 (7 bases). V was clipped by 7 bases and J by 7 bases, with 17 bases between them. This CDR3 is 14 amino acids long. The CDR3 here is CASTKISGGNEQFF. The DNA of the CDR3 is TGTGCCAGCACCAAGATCTCAGGGGGGAATGAGCAGTTCTTC.

This clonotype was seen a handful of times. Written as DNA, the CDR3 is TGTGCCAGCAGCTCCGGGGGGGCCGACCACAATGAGCAGTTCTTC. Translating it yields CASSSGGADHNEQFF. The chain combines TRBV9 with TRBJ2-1; 8 bases line up with TRBD2. V lost 4 bases and J lost 5; bases outside the gene matches: 8. The CDR3 runs to 15 residues. Germline V gene sequence: CDR1 SGDLS, CDR2 YYNGEE.

This clonotype was recorded many times. The V gene is TRBV9, the J gene TRBJ2-2, with no clear D. V shed 6 bases and J shed 7 bases, with 10 bases lying between them. The germline V gene encodes CDR1 SGDLS and CDR2 YYNGEE. CDR3 length: 12 amino acids. The CDR3 loop reads CASNLEYGELFF. The DNA of the CDR3 is TGTGCCAGCAATCTGGAGTACGGGGAGCTGTTTTTT.

This clonotype was seen only a few times. The chain joins TRBV7-9 to TRBJ1-1; D gene unclear. Trimming left V 5 bases short and J 1 base short, with 14 bases between. CDR1 and CDR2 (germline): SEHNR, FQNEAQ (reference sequence). CDR3 length equals 15 residues. The CDR3 coding sequence is TGTGCCAGCAGCCGAGTAACCGACACGAACACTGAAGCTTTCTTT. Translated: CASSRVTDTNTEAFF.

V gene TRBV6-6 combines with J gene TRBJ1-5, with D possibly being TRBD1 (5 bases). The V gene's germline CDR1 is MNHNY and CDR2 SVGAGI (reference sequence). This CDR3 spans 13 amino acids. The V end was cut by 8 bases, the J end by 1 base, with 9 bases between. The CDR3 loop is CASQGRSNQPQHF. As DNA, the CDR3 is TGTGCCAGCCAGGGTCGAAGCAATCAGCCCCAGCATTTT.

The genes are TRBV29-1 and TRBJ2-5; TRBD1 matches 9 bases. Looked up from germline, CDR1 is SQVTM and CDR2 is ANQGSEA. After removal of 0 bases from V and 2 bases from J, the junction contained 13 bases not matched to a gene. CDR3 length equals 18 residues. In DNA, the CDR3 is TGCAGCGTTGAAGATCTTTTTGGGAGGACAGGGGATCAAGAGACCCAGTACTTC. Translating gives CSVEDLFGRTGDQETQYF.

This chain uses TRBV5-1 with TRBJ2-3; D is possibly TRBD2 (7 bases). The CDR3 is 16 amino acids. With 0 bases removed from V and 2 bases from J, the gap between germline ends came to 13 bases. Germline V CDR1 and CDR2: SGHRS, YFSETQ. This CDR3 is CASSLGAGHLTDTQYF. In DNA form, the CDR3 reads TGCGCCAGCAGCTTGGGAGCGGGACACCTCACAGATACGCAGTATTTT.

This clonotype was recorded once. The chain links TRBV4-2 to TRBJ2-2, with 8 bases identical to TRBD2. V shed 4 bases and J 2 bases; nucleotides not matched to a gene: 6. Germline V gene sequence: CDR1 LGHNA, CDR2 YNFKEQ. This CDR3 has 16 amino acids. CDR3 sequence reads: CASSPREGPNTGELFF. In DNA form, the CDR3 reads TGTGCCAGCAGCCCCCGGGAGGGACCAAACACCGGGGAGCTGTTTTTT.

The V call is TRBV9, the J call TRBJ2-3, with D perhaps TRBD1 (6 bases). The CDR3 totals 15 residues. V gave up 2 bases and J gave up 6 bases, with 16 bases separating them. Germline V gives CDR1 SGDLS, CDR2 YYNGEE. The CDR3 here is CASSVTGSASDTQYF. The CDR3 coding sequence is TGTGCCAGCAGCGTGACAGGATCAGCATCGGATACGCAGTATTTT.

The chain has TRBV7-9 and TRBJ1-1; D is perhaps TRBD1 (6 bases). Germline CDR1 and CDR2: SEHNR and FQNEAQ (reference sequence). Deletions cut 5 bases from V and 4 bases from J, with 11 bases between. The CDR3 loop spans 13 amino acids. The chain's CDR3 is CASSQGTITEAFF. Here the CDR3 DNA reads TGTGCCAGCAGCCAAGGGACAATCACTGAAGCTTTCTTT.

This clonotype was counted only a few times. The rearrangement links TRBV12-3 or TRBV12-4 to TRBJ1-2; TRBD1 is a possible D gene (5 bases). CDR3 length: 14 residues. Between the trimmed V and J ends, which lost 3 bases and 4 bases, there was a span of 12 bases. CDR3: CASSFGPRGYGYTF. CDR3 DNA: TGTGCCAGCAGTTTTGGCCCAAGGGGCTATGGCTACACCTTC.

The sample holds a few counts of this clonotype. The CDR3 reads CSVDQWRDPPTEAFF. The DNA of the CDR3 is TGCAGCGTTGATCAGTGGAGGGATCCCCCCACTGAAGCTTTCTTT. The chain joins TRBV29-1 to TRBJ1-1; D unresolved. V was trimmed by 3 bases and J by 4 bases, leaving 18 bases between them. Looked up from germline, CDR1 is SQVTM and CDR2 is ANQGSEA. The CDR3 spans 15 residues.

DNA of the CDR3: TGCAGTGCTAGAGAGGCGGGACAGCTTTCAGAGACCCAGTACTTC. This gives the protein CSAREAGQLSETQYF. J is TRBJ2-5 and V is TRBV20-1; tentative D call: TRBD1 (7 bases). The CDR3 spans 15 residues. CDR1 and CDR2 from the germline V gene are DFQATT and SNEGSKA (reference sequence). Trimming removed 0 bases from V and 4 bases from J, with 15 bases in between.

The genes are TRBV5-1 and TRBJ1-1, with D hard to call. Germline values: CDR1 SGHRS, CDR2 YFSETQ. The germline V and J ends were trimmed by 3 bases and 4 bases, with 10 bases remaining between them. The CDR3 covers 13 residues. The CDR3 bases are TGCGCCAGCAGCTACGAGGAGAGCACTGAAGCTTTCTTT. Protein sequence: CASSYEESTEAFF. Drawing the rest from reference TRBV5-1 and TRBJ1-1, the complete variable domain is KAGVTQTPRYLIKTRGQQVTLSCSPISGHRSVSWYQQTPGQGLQFLFEYFSETQRNKGNFPGRFSGRQFSNSRSEMNVSTLELGDSALYLCASSYEESTEAFFGQGTRLTVV.

This clonotype was recorded a few times. J is TRBJ2-7 and V is TRBV5-1; 9 bases align to TRBD1. Germline values: CDR1 SGHRS, CDR2 YFSETQ. Trimming cost V 4 bases and J 6 bases; bases outside gene matches: 8. The CDR3 has 14 residues. CDR3 DNA: TGCGCCAGCAGCCCCGGGACAGGGAGGCTCGAGCAGTACTTC. It specifies CASSPGTGRLEQYF.

This clonotype came up many times. V and J are TRBV28 and TRBJ2-5; D uncertain. The CDR3 is made up of 13 amino acids. Between the trimmed V and J ends, which lost 3 bases and 1 base, there was a span of 6 bases. Germline CDR1 reads MDHEN; CDR2 reads SYDVKM. Written as DNA, the CDR3 is TGTGCCAGCAGTTTGGCGATCCAAGAGACCCAGTACTTC. This codes for CASSLAIQETQYF.